This TCR beta chain appears in the sequencing data of a study of CD8+ T cells in alopecia areata. About the research overall: Treatment comprised oral tofacitinib, 5 to 10 mg twice daily, in treated patients.

Study findings and constraints: Scalp samples also contribute reads from the resident alphabeta T cells found in normal skin.

Following extraction, RNA underwent reverse transcription to cDNA, which served as the sequencing template. TCRdb's copy holds only in-frame clones and misses some; the assay was immunoSEQ multiplex PCR. Of 100,000 to 150,000 clones in the sample, 58% were seen once. Treatment specified: oral pan-JAK inhibitor, 5-10 mg twice daily. Sampling of alopecia areata patients yielded lesional scalp punch biopsies as well as peripheral blood. V trimming: 5 bases; J trimming: 5 bases; junction bases outside the gene matches: 3. The germline gives CDR1 SGHTA, CDR2 FQGNSA. The CDR3 is 15 residues long. Worth noting for this clone: Its specificity is not known.

This sequence was found in a human donor with alopecia areata. Sequencing used CD8+ T cells sorted from blood, obtained at week 4, from a patient treated with tofacitinib. This chain joins TRBV7-2 and TRBJ2-3, with 14 bases lining up with TRBD2. Written as DNA, the CDR3 is TGTGCCAGCAGCAGGACTAGCGGGGGGTTAGATACGCAGTATTTT. It yields the protein CASSRTSGGLDTQYF.